This T cell receptor beta chain was sequenced in a study of shared clonotypes between healthy human individuals. General study points: It was anticipated that sequencing depth would influence how many clonotypes donors shared.

The protocol was immunoSEQ multiplex PCR, while the TCRdb copy is restricted to in-frame clones and leaves out a portion. The sample records 2 million to 3 million clones, more than 80% being singletons. The length of the CDR3 is 17 residues. Germline CDR1 is MNHNS and CDR2 is SASEGT. With V trimmed by 0 bases and J by 5 bases, 13 bases remained unmatched. Details on this clone: As yet, its antigen is unknown.

The chain is built from TRBV6-1 and TRBJ2-7, with 7 nucleotides matching TRBD1. The sample comprised naive CD4+ T cells sorted from blood. Subset defined: CD45RA+ positively selected. This receptor was identified in a man younger than 35 in good health. The CDR3 sequence is CASSEAPWAGGFHEQYF. In DNA form, the CDR3 reads TGTGCCAGCAGTGAAGCGCCGTGGGCAGGGGGTTTCCACGAGCAGTACTTC.